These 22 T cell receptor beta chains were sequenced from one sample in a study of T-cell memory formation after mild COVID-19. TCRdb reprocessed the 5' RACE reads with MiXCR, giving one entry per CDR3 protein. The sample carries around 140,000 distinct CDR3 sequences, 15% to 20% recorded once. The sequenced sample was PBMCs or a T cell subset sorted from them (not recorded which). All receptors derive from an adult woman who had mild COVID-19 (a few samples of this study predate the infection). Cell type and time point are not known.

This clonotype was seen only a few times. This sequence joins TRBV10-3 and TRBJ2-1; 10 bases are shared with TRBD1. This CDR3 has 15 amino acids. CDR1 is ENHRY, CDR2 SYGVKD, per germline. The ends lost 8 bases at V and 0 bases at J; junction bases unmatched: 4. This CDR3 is CAIGGDRGSYNEQFF. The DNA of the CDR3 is TGTGCCATCGGGGGGGACAGGGGCTCCTACAATGAGCAGTTCTTC.

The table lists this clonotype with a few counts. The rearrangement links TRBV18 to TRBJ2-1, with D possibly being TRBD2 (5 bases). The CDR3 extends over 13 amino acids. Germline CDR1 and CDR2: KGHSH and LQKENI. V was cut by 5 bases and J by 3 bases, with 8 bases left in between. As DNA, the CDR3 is TGTGCCAGCTCAACCACTAGCTACAATGAGCAGTTCTTC. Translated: CASSTTSYNEQFF.

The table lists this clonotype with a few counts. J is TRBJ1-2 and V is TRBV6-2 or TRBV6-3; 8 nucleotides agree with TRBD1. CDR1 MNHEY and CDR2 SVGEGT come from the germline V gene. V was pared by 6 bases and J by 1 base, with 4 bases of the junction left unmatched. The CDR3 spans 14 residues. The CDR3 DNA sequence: TGTGCCAGCAGACAGGGGGTCGGTAACTATGGCTACACCTTC. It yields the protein CASRQGVGNYGYTF.

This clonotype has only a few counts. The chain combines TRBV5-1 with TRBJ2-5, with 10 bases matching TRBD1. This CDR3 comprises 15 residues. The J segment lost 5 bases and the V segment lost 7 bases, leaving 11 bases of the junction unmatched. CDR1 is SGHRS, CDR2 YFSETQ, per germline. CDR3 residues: CASYRDRGSGETQYF. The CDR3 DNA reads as TGCGCCAGCTACCGGGACAGGGGAAGCGGGGAGACCCAGTACTTC. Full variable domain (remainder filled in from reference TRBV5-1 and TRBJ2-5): KAGVTQTPRYLIKTRGQQVTLSCSPISGHRSVSWYQQTPGQGLQFLFEYFSETQRNKGNFPGRFSGRQFSNSRSEMNVSTLELGDSALYLCASYRDRGSGETQYFGPGTRLLVL.

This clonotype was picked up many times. The DNA of the CDR3 is TGCAGTGCTAGGGGGGTACCACCGAACACTGAAGCTTTCTTT. Protein sequence: CSARGVPPNTEAFF. V gene TRBV20-1 combines with J gene TRBJ1-1; weak D call: TRBD1 (5 bases). V lost 3 bases to trimming and J lost 1 base, with 12 bases between them. The length of the CDR3 is 14 residues. Per germline, CDR1 DFQATT and CDR2 SNEGSKA (reference sequence).

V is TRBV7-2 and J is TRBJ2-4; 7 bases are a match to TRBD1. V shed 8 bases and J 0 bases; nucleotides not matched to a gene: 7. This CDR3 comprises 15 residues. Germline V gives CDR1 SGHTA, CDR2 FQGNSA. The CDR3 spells CASGQRGQAKNIQYF. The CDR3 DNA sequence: TGTGCCAGCGGCCAGAGGGGGCAAGCCAAAAACATTCAGTACTTC.

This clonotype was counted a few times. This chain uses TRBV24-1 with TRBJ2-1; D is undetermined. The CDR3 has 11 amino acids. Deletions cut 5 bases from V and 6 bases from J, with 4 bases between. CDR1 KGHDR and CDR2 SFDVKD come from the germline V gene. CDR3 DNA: TGTGCCACCAGTGCCGTCAATGAGCAGTTCTTC. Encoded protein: CATSAVNEQFF.

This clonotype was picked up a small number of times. The CDR3 DNA reads as TGCAGCGTTGTAAAGCGATCGGGGGGCACAGATACGCAGTATTTT. It specifies CSVVKRSGGTDTQYF. The chain uses TRBV29-1 and TRBJ2-3; D is perhaps TRBD2 (6 bases). CDR3 size: 15 residues. The germline V gene encodes CDR1 SQVTM and CDR2 ANQGSEA. Trimming left V 4 bases short and J 1 base short, with 15 bases between.

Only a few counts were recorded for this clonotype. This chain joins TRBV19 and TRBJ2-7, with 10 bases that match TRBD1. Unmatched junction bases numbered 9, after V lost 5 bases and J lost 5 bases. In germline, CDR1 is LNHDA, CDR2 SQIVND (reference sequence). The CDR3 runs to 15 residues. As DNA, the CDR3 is TGTGCCAGTAGTCCCTCCGGGACAGGGGCCCACGAGCAGTACTTC. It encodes CASSPSGTGAHEQYF.

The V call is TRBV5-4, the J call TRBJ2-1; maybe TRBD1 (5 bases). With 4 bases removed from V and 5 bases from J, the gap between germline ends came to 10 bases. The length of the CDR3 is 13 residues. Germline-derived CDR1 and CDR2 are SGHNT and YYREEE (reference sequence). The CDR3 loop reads CASSPSRDNEQFF. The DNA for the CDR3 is TGTGCCAGCAGCCCGTCCAGGGACAATGAGCAGTTCTTC.

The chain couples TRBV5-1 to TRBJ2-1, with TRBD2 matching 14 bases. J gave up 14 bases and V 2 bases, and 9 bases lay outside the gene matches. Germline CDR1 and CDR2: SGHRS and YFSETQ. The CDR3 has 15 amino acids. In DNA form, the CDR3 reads TGCGCCAGCAGCTTCTTGGGACTAGCGGGAGACGGGAAGTTCTTC. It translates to CASSFLGLAGDGKFF.

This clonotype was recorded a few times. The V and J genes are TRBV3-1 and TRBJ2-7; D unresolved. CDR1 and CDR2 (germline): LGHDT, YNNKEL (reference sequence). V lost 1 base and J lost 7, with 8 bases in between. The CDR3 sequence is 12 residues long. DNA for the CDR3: TGTGCCAGCAGCCAAGGGTTAGGGGAGCAGTACTTC. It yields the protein CASSQGLGEQYF.

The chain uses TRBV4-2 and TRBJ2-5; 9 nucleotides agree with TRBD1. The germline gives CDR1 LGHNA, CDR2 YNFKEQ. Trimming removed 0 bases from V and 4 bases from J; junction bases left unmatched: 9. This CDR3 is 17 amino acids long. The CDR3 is CASSQDGTGGAGETQYF. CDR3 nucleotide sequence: TGTGCCAGCAGCCAAGATGGTACAGGGGGCGCGGGAGAGACCCAGTACTTC.

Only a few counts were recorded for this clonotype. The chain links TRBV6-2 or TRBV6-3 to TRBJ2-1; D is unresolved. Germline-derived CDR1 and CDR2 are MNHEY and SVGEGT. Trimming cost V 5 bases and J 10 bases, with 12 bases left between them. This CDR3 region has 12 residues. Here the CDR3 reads CASSPSLQEQFF. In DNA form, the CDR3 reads TGTGCCAGCAGTCCATCACTGCAGGAGCAGTTCTTC.

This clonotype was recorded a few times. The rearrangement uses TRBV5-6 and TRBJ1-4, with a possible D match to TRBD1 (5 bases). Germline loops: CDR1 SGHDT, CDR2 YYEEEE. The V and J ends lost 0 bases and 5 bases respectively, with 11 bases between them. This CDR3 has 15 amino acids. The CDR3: CASSLAAGHNEKLFF. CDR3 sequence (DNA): TGTGCCAGCAGCTTGGCCGCAGGGCACAATGAAAAACTGTTTTTT.

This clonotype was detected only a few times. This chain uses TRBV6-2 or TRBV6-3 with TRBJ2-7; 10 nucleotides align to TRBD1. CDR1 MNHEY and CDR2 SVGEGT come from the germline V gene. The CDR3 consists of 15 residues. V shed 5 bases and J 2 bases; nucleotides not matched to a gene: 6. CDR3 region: CASSRSTGGTYEQYF. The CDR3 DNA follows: TGTGCCAGCAGTAGATCGACAGGGGGCACCTACGAGCAGTACTTC.

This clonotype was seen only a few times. Here the CDR3 reads CASSYSTRRTGAYNSPLHF. CDR3 coding DNA: TGTGCCAGCAGTTACTCGACGAGGAGGACCGGAGCGTATAATTCACCCCTCCACTTT. V is TRBV6-5 and J is TRBJ1-6; D unresolved. Trimming removed 0 bases at V and 4 bases at J, with 19 bases between. CDR1 is MNHEY and CDR2 is SVGAGI in the germline V gene. The length of the CDR3 is 19 residues.

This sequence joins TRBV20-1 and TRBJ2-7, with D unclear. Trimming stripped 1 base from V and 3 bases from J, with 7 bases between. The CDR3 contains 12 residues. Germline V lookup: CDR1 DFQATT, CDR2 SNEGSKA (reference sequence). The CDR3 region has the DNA TGCAGTGCTAGAGGAACAGTCTACGAGCAGTACTTC. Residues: CSARGTVYEQYF.

CDR3 DNA: TGCGCCAGCAGCTTCCGTAGCGGGGGGGCCGTGGAGACCCAGTACTTC. Its translation: CASSFRSGGAVETQYF. The V and J genes are TRBV4-1 and TRBJ2-5, with 11 nucleotides matching TRBD2. The CDR3 extends over 16 amino acids. Trimming at V came to 5 bases and at J to 5 bases, leaving 10 bases not matched to a gene. CDR1 is MGHRA and CDR2 is YSYEKL in the germline V gene.

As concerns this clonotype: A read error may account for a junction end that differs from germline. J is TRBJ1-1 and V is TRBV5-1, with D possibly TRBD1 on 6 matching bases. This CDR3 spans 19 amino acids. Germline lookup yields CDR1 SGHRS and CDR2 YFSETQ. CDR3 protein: CASSLVVAGGWSGNTAAFF. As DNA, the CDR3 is TGCGCCAGCAGCCTCGTTGTAGCGGGGGGCTGGAGCGGGAACACTGCAGCTTTCTTT.

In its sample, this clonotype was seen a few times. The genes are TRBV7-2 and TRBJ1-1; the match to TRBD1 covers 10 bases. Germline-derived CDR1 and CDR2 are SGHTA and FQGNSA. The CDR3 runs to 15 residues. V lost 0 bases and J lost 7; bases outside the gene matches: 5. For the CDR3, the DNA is TGTGCCAGCAGCTTAGCGGGGGACAGGGGAAGTGAAGCTTTCTTT. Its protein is CASSLAGDRGSEAFF.

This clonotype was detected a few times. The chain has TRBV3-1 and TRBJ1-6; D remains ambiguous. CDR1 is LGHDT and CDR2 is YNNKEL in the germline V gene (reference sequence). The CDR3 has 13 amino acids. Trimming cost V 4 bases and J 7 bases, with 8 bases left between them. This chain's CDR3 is CASSRVGNSPLHF. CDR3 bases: TGTGCCAGCAGCCGAGTCGGAAATTCACCCCTCCACTTT. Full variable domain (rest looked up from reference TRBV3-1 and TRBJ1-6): DTAVSQTPKYLVTQMGNDKSIKCEQNLGHDTMYWYKQDSKKFLKIMFSYNNKELIINETVPNRFSPKSPDKAHLNLHINSLELGDSAVYFCASSRVGNSPLHFGNGTRLTVT.